This is a list of T cell receptor beta chains from one sample in a study of blood T cell repertoires in COVID-19. Some clones are missing from TCRdb's copy, which holds only in-frame ones; the method was immunoSEQ multiplex PCR. The sample lists roughly 100,000 clones; more than 65% were seen once. Sequenced material: peripheral blood. These receptors all come from a man older than 75 with active or convalescent COVID-19. CDR3s include the opening cysteine and the closing phenylalanine or tryptophan. The D gene is left open where the match is weak. Clone size appears in some rows only: once, few, many, or a class for an expanded clone.

V gene	clone size	D gene	J gene	CDR3 DNA	CDR3 protein
TRBV10-3	NA	TRBD2	TRBJ2-1	TGTGCCATCAGTGCTTTAGCGGGGGGCACCTACAATGAGCAGTTCTTC	CAISALAGGTYNEQFF
TRBV18	few	TRBD1	TRBJ1-5	TGTGCCAGCTCCGGACAGGGGAATCAGCCCCAGCATTTT	CASSGQGNQPQHF
TRBV12-5	NA	TRBD1	TRBJ1-1	TGTGCTAGCACCGGGACAGGGGGCGCTAGGACTGAAGCTTTCTTT	CASTGTGGARTEAFF
TRBV6-1	NA	NA	TRBJ1-2	TGTGCCAGCAGTGAAGATCGACAGGCCTATTATGGCTACACCTTC	CASSEDRQAYYGYTF
TRBV6-2/TRBV6-3	NA	NA	TRBJ1-5	TGTGCCAGCAGTTGGGCGGCGGGAGGAGCAAATCAGCCCCAGCATTTT	CASSWAAGGANQPQHF
TRBV19	NA	TRBD2	TRBJ2-7	TGTGCCAGTATCGATGCGGGACTAGCGGCTTACGAGCAGTACTTC	CASIDAGLAAYEQYF
TRBV5-1	NA	TRBD1	TRBJ2-7	TGCGCCAGCAGCCTGGGACAGGGTCCCTACGAGCAGTACTTC	CASSLGQGPYEQYF
TRBV6-5	NA	TRBD1	TRBJ1-1	TGTGCCAGCAGTCCCAGGGGGGACACTGAAGCTTTCTTT	CASSPRGDTEAFF
TRBV29-1	NA	NA	TRBJ2-3	TGCAGCGTTGAACCGGGACACCACACAGATACGCAGTATTTT	CSVEPGHHTDTQYF
TRBV7-7	NA	NA	TRBJ2-7	TGTGCCAGCAGCTGCTGGAGGGGCGTTGTATCCTACGAGCAGTACTTC	CASSCWRGVVSYEQYF
TRBV5-1	NA	TRBD1	TRBJ2-3	TGCGCCAGCAGCTTTCAGGACAGGGTCACAGATACGCAGTATTTT	CASSFQDRVTDTQYF
TRBV7-2	NA	NA	TRBJ1-5	TGTGCCAGCAGCTTAGTTGGGGGGTATAGCAATCAGCCCCAGCATTTT	CASSLVGGYSNQPQHF
TRBV7-3	NA	TRBD1	TRBJ1-2	TGTGCCAGCAGCGACAGGGGGTTGGTTGGCTACACCTTC	CASSDRGLVGYTF
TRBV27	NA	TRBD1	TRBJ1-2	TGTGCCAGCAGTTTCGGGACAGGGAATTCTCGGGGCTATGGCTACACCTTC	CASSFGTGNSRGYGYTF
TRBV6-5	NA	NA	TRBJ1-5	TGTGCCAGCAGCTCTCCCCGGGACAACAATCAGCCCCAGCATTTT	CASSSPRDNNQPQHF
TRBV7-8	NA	TRBD1	TRBJ1-2	TGTGCCAGCAGCTTAGACAGGGGATTTTCTAACTATGGCTACACCTTC	CASSLDRGFSNYGYTF
TRBV11-2	NA	NA	TRBJ1-6	TGTGCCAGCAGCTTAGATAGCCCTTTCGGGGTAATGAATTCACCCCTCCACTTT	CASSLDSPFGVMNSPLHF
TRBV6-6	NA	NA	TRBJ1-4	TGTGCCAGCAGTTTGGCGGGAAAACTGTTTTTT	CASSLAGKLFF
TRBV6-5	NA	NA	TRBJ2-7	TGTGCCAGCAGTTTCCCAGGGTCACCCTCCTACGAGCAGTACTTC	CASSFPGSPSYEQYF
TRBV28	NA	NA	TRBJ1-2	TGTGCCAGTACTGCCTACTATGGCTACACCTTC	CASTAYYGYTF
TRBV19	NA	NA	TRBJ2-7	TGTGCCAGTAGTATAGGGGGAGCCCGCGAGCAGTACTTC	CASSIGGAREQYF
TRBV4-2	NA	TRBD1	TRBJ1-1	TGTGCCAGCAGCCAAGGACCGACAGGGAGGAACACTGAAGCTTTCTTT	CASSQGPTGRNTEAFF
TRBV19	NA	NA	TRBJ2-7	TGTGCCAGTAGCCGCACGACTAAACCAAATTCCTACGAGCAGTACTTC	CASSRTTKPNSYEQYF
TRBV5-1	NA	NA	TRBJ2-5	TGCGCCAGCAGCTATACCCAGACAGCCAGTAGGGAGACCCAGTACTTC	CASSYTQTASRETQYF
TRBV19	NA	TRBD2	TRBJ2-1	TGTGCCAGCTCGGGGGGGATTTACAATGAGCAGTTCTTC	CASSGGIYNEQFF
TRBV11-2	NA	NA	TRBJ2-5	TGTGCCAGCAGCTTACTCCCGGGCAGACTACCTGAGACCCAGTACTTC	CASSLLPGRLPETQYF
TRBV18	NA	NA	TRBJ2-1	TGTGCCAGCTCACCCTTCGTAGGGGGGGCGAGCTCCTACAATGAGCAGTTCTTC	CASSPFVGGASSYNEQFF
TRBV5-1	NA	TRBD2	TRBJ2-6	TGCGCCAGCAGCACGGGGGGCTCTGGGGCCAACGTCCTGACTTTC	CASSTGGSGANVLTF
TRBV4-2	NA	TRBD1	TRBJ1-2	TGTGCCAGCGAACCTCAACCGGGACAGGGACATGGCTACACCTTC	CASEPQPGQGHGYTF
TRBV2	NA	NA	TRBJ2-3	TGTGCCAGCACCGGTACTCGGCAGGGGACAGATACGCAGTATTTT	CASTGTRQGTDTQYF
TRBV28	NA	NA	TRBJ1-5	TGTGCCAGCTATGGGCAGAACCAGCCCCAGCATTTT	CASYGQNQPQHF
TRBV6-5	few	NA	TRBJ1-3	TGTGCCAGCAGCCCCAGCGTGGTCTCTGGAAACACCATATATTTT	CASSPSVVSGNTIYF
TRBV4-3	NA	TRBD1	TRBJ2-7	TGCGCCAGCAGCCACCGGACAGGAGCCTACCAGCAGTACTTC	CASSHRTGAYQQYF
TRBV10-1	NA	NA	TRBJ2-2	TGCGCCAGCAGTGATGGCGGGGATTTCACCGGGGAGCTGTTTTTT	CASSDGGDFTGELFF
TRBV5-1	NA	TRBD1	TRBJ2-3	TGCGCCAGCAGGGCGTCCAGGGGGTATGGCACAGATACGCAGTATTTT	CASRASRGYGTDTQYF
TRBV7-9	once	NA	TRBJ1-5	TGTGCCAGCAGCGACGGGGGGCAGCCCCAGCATTTT	CASSDGGQPQHF
TRBV7-2	NA	TRBD1	TRBJ1-3	TGTGCCAGCAGCTTAAGGCAGGGGGGCTCTGGAAACACCATATATTTT	CASSLRQGGSGNTIYF
TRBV2	NA	NA	TRBJ2-5	TGTGCCAGCAGCGGCCTGAGGGAGACCCAGTACTTC	CASSGLRETQYF
TRBV7-2	few	TRBD1	TRBJ1-5	TGTGCCAGCAGCTTAGGCCCCGACAGGGTTGGACATGGCAATCAGCCCCAGCATTTT	CASSLGPDRVGHGNQPQHF
TRBV7-2	few	NA	TRBJ2-3	TGTGCCAGCAGCTTAGTGGGGCCACCGGAAGGTACGCAGTATTTT	CASSLVGPPEGTQYF
TRBV5-4	NA	NA	TRBJ2-7	TGTGCCAGCAGCTTGGATAGACAGGCCTGGGACGAGCAGTACTTC	CASSLDRQAWDEQYF
TRBV19	once	TRBD1	TRBJ1-2	TGTGCCAGTAGTAGGGACAGGGGGGGATATGGCTACACCTTC	CASSRDRGGYGYTF
TRBV5-5	few	NA	TRBJ1-4	TGTGCCAGCCGCCAGGGGCAGGGAGCTAATGAAAAACTGTTTTTT	CASRQGQGANEKLFF
TRBV12-3/TRBV12-4	few	TRBD1	TRBJ1-1	TGTGCCAGCTCCTGGACAGGGCCCACTGAAGCTTTCTTT	CASSWTGPTEAFF
TRBV6-2/TRBV6-3	NA	TRBD1	TRBJ1-1	TGTGCCAGCAGTCCGATTCCGGGACAGGGATACGCTGAAGCTTTCTTT	CASSPIPGQGYAEAFF
TRBV3-1/TRBV3-2	few	NA	TRBJ1-5	TGTGCCAGCAGCCAGGACCACGCCGGGGGGCAGCCCCAGCATTTT	CASSQDHAGGQPQHF